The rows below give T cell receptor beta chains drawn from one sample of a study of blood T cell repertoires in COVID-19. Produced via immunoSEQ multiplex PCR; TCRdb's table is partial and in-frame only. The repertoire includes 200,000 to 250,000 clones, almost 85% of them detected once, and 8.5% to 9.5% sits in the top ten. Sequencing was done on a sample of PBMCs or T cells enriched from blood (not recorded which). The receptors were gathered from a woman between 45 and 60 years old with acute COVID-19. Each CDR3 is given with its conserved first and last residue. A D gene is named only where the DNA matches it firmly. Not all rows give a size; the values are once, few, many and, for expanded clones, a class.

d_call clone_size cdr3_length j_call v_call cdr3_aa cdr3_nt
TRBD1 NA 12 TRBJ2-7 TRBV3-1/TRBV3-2 CASSPGQNEQYF TGTGCCAGCAGCCCGGGACAGAACGAGCAGTACTTC
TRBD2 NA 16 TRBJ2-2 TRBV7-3 CASSLTSGGNTGELFF TGTGCCAGCAGCTTAACTAGCGGGGGAAACACCGGGGAGCTGTTTTTT
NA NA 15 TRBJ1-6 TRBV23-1 CASGPVDRENSPLHF TGCGCCAGCGGTCCCGTGGACAGAGAGAATTCACCCCTCCACTTT
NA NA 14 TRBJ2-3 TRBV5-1 CASSSSGQYDTQYF TGCGCCAGCAGCTCTTCAGGACAATATGATACGCAGTATTTT
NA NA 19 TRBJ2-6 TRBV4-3 CASSPAVNGFNSGANVLTF TGCGCCAGCAGCCCAGCGGTGAACGGATTTAACTCTGGGGCCAACGTCCTGACTTTC
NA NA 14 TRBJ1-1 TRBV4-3 CASSQDRQTFEAFF TGCGCCAGCAGCCAGGACCGACAGACTTTTGAAGCTTTCTTT
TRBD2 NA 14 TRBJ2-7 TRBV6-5 CASGTSGGDDEQYF TGTGCCAGCGGGACTAGCGGGGGGGACGACGAGCAGTACTTC
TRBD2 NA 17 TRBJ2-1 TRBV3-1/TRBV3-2 CASSQVAGRLTYNEQFF TGTGCCAGCAGCCAAGTAGCGGGACGCTTGACCTACAATGAGCAGTTCTTC
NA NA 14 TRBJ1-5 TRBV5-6 CASSFTTEIHTQHF TGTGCCAGCAGCTTCACGACAGAAATTCATACCCAGCATTTT
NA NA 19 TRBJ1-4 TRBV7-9 CASSTRTGTESGGGGKLFF TGTGCCAGCAGCACGCGAACCGGGACTGAATCAGGCGGGGGAGGAAAACTGTTTTTT
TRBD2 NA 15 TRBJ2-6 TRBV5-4 CATGGAITGANVLTF TGTGCCACCGGGGGGGCAATTACTGGGGCCAACGTCCTGACTTTC
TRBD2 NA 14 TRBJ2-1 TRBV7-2 CASSSSGGGDEQFF TGTGCCAGCAGCTCTAGCGGGGGGGGCGATGAGCAGTTCTTC
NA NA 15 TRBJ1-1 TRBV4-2 CASSQDYRANTEAFF TGTGCCAGCAGCCAAGACTACAGAGCGAACACTGAAGCTTTCTTT
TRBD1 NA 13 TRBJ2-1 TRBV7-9 CASSLTGGNEQFF TGTGCCAGCAGCCTCACAGGGGGCAATGAGCAGTTCTTC
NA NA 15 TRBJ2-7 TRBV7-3 CASSDYRASSYEQYF TGTGCCAGCAGTGATTACAGGGCCTCATCCTACGAGCAGTACTTC
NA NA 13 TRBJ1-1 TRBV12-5 CASGLGQNTEAFF TGTGCTAGTGGTCTCGGACAGAACACTGAAGCTTTCTTT
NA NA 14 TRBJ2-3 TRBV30 CAWNGRGETDTQYF TGTGCCTGGAATGGGCGCGGGGAGACAGATACGCAGTATTTT
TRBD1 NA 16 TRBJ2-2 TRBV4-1 CASSQWGTGFTGELFF TGCGCCAGCAGCCAATGGGGGACAGGTTTCACCGGGGAGCTGTTTTTT
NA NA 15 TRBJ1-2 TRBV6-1 CASSEGRTGGRGYTF TGTGCCAGCAGTGAAGGTCGGACGGGGGGAAGAGGCTACACCTTC
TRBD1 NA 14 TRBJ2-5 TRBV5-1 CASSTGTGDETQYF TGCGCCAGCAGCACCGGGACAGGTGACGAGACCCAGTACTTC
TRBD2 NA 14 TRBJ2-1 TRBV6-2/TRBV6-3 CASSSPGLYNEQFF TGTGCCAGCAGTTCGCCGGGACTATACAATGAGCAGTTCTTC
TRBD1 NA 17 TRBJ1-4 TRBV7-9 CASSRGQGARGNEKLFF TGTGCCAGCAGTCGAGGACAGGGGGCTCGCGGTAATGAAAAACTGTTTTTT
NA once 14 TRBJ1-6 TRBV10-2 CASSDWTTDSPLHF TGCGCCAGCAGTGACTGGACAACGGATTCACCCCTCCACTTT
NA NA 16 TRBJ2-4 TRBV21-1 CASSNYRGPTKNIQYF TGTGCCAGCAGCAACTACAGGGGGCCGACCAAAAACATTCAGTACTTC
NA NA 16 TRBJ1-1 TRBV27 CASSFRTGYMNTEAFF TGTGCCAGCAGTTTCAGGACGGGGTACATGAACACTGAAGCTTTCTTT
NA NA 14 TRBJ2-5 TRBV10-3 CAIRVDSLQETQYF TGTGCCATTCGGGTCGACAGTCTCCAAGAGACCCAGTACTTC
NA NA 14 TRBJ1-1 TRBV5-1 CASSLATGNTEAFF TGCGCCAGCAGCTTGGCCACCGGGAACACTGAAGCTTTCTTT
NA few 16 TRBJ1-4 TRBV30 CAWSLTLGTGSEKLFF TGTGCCTGGAGTCTTACCCTCGGGACTGGCAGTGAAAAACTGTTTTTT
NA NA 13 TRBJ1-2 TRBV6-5 CASGGGVGYGYTF TGTGCCAGCGGAGGGGGGGTAGGCTATGGCTACACCTTC
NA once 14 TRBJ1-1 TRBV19 CASSTTGLNTEAFF TGTGCCAGTAGTACAACAGGACTGAACACTGAAGCTTTCTTT
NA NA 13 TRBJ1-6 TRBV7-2 CASRSSYNSPLHF TGTGCCAGCAGGAGCTCCTATAATTCACCCCTCCACTTT
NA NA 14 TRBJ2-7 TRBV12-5 CASGLETGHYEQYF TGTGCTAGTGGTTTGGAAACGGGACACTACGAGCAGTACTTC
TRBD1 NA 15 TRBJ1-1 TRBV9 CASSAGEGARTEAFF TGTGCCAGCAGCGCAGGCGAGGGGGCTCGGACTGAAGCTTTCTTT
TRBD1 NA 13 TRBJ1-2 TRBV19 CASSIGQGSGYTF TGTGCCAGTAGTATAGGACAGGGTAGCGGCTACACCTTC
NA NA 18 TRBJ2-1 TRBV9 CASSPQRFDRLDNNEQFF TGTGCCAGCAGCCCCCAAAGGTTCGACAGGCTAGACAACAATGAGCAGTTCTTC
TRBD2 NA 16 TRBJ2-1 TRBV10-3 CAISESGGGTYNEQFF TGTGCCATCAGTGAGTCTGGGGGGGGGACCTACAATGAGCAGTTCTTC
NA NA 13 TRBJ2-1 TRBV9 CASSVSLNNEQFF TGTGCCAGCAGCGTATCACTAAACAATGAGCAGTTCTTC
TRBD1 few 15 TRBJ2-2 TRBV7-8 CASSYPGQITGELFF TGTGCCAGCAGCTATCCGGGACAGATCACCGGGGAGCTGTTTTTT
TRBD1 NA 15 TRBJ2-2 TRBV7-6 CASSLNRGHTGELFF TGTGCCAGCAGCTTAAATAGGGGGCACACCGGGGAGCTGTTTTTT
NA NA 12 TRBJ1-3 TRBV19 CASSSPGNTIYF TGTGCCAGTAGTTCCCCAGGAAACACCATATATTTT
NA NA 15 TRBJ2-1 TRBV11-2 CASSFRQIPYNEQFF TGTGCCAGCAGCTTTAGACAGATTCCCTACAATGAGCAGTTCTTC
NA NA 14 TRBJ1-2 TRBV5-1 CASSLSDGVNGYTF TGCGCCAGCAGCTTGTCAGACGGGGTCAATGGCTACACCTTC
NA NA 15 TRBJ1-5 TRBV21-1 CASRDRVRSNQPQHF TGTGCCAGCCGGGACAGGGTACGGAGCAATCAGCCCCAGCATTTT
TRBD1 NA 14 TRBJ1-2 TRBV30 CAWGGQASTYGYTF TGTGCCTGGGGAGGACAGGCGAGCACCTATGGCTACACCTTC
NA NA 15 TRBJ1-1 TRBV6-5 CASSSRTEGETEAFF TGTGCCAGCAGTTCCCGGACGGAAGGGGAAACTGAAGCTTTCTTT
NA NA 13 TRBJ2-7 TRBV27 CASSPSPSYEQYF TGTGCCAGCAGCCCTTCCCCGAGTTACGAGCAGTACTTC
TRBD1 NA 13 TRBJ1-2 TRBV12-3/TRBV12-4 CASSLTGLYGYTF TGTGCCAGCAGCCTGACAGGGCTCTATGGCTACACCTTC
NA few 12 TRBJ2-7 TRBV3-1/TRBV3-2 CASSQDWHEQYF TGTGCCAGCAGCCAAGATTGGCACGAGCAGTACTTC
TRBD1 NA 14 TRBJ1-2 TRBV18 CASSPDGQGDGYTF TGTGCCAGCTCACCTGACGGACAGGGGGACGGCTACACCTTC
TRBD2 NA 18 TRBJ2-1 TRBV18 CASSPSSGGIPAYNEQFF TGTGCCAGCTCACCTTCGAGCGGGGGGATCCCCGCCTACAATGAGCAGTTCTTC
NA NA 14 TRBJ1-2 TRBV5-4 CASSFLQGKDGYTF TGTGCCAGCAGCTTCCTACAGGGAAAAGATGGCTACACCTTC
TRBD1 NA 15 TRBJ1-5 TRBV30 CAWSLVGTGSQPQHF TGTGCCTGGAGTCTTGTCGGGACAGGGTCTCAGCCCCAGCATTTT
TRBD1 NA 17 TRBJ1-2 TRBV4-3 CASSQDPAGTGVHGYTF TGCGCCAGCAGCCAAGATCCGGCCGGGACAGGGGTGCATGGCTACACCTTC
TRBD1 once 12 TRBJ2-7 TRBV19 CATQGQTYEQYF TGTGCCACACAGGGACAGACCTACGAGCAGTACTTC